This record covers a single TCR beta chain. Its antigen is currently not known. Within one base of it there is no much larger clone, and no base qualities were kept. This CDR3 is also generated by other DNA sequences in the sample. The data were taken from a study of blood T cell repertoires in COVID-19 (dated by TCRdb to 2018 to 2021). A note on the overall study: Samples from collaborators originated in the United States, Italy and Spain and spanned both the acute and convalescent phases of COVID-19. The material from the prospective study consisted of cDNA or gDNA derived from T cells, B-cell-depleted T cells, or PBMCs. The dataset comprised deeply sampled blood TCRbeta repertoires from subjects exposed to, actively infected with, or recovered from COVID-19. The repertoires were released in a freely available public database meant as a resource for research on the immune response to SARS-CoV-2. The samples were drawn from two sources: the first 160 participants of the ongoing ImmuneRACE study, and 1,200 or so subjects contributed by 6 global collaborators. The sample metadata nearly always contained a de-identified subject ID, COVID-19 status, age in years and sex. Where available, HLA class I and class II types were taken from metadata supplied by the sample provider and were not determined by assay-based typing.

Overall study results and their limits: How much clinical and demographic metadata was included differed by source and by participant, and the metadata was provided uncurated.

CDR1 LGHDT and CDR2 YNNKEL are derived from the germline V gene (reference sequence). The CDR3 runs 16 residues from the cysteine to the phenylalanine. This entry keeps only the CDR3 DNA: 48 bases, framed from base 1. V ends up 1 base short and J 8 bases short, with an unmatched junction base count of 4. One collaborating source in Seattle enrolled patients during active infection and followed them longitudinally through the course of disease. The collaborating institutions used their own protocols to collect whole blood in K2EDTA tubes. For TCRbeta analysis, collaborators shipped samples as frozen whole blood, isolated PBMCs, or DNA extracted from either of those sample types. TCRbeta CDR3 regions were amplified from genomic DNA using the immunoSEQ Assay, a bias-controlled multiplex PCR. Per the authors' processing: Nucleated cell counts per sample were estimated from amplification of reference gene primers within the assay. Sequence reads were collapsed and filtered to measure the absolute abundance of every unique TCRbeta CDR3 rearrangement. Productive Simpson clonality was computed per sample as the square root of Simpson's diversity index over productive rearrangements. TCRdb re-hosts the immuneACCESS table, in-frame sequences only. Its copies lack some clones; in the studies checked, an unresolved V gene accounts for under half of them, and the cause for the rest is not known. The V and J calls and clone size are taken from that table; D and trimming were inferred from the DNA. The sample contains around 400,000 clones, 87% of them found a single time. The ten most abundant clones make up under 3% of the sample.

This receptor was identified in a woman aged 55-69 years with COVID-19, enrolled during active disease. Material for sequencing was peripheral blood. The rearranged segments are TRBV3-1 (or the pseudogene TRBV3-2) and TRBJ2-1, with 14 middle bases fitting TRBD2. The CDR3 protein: CASSQATSGGAYEQFF. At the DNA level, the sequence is TGTGCCAGCAGCCAAGCGACTAGCGGGGGGGCGTATGAGCAGTTCTTC.